The 15 T cell receptor beta chains listed next were all sequenced from one sample in a study of technical replicates of blood from several donors. Libraries were prepared by immunoSEQ multiplex PCR; TCRdb keeps only in-frame clonotypes and omits some of them. The sample yields 50,000 to 80,000 clones, 80% to 90% seen once. Input material: PBMCs. All receptors come from a human donor in good health. Some clones in this sample may be carry-over from other donors' samples.

The chain links TRBV4-3 to TRBJ2-7, with no clear D. Trimming removed 3 bases from V and 6 bases from J, with 15 bases in between. Germline CDR1 LGHNA, CDR2 YSLEER. CDR3 length: 14 residues. CDR3 DNA sequence: TGCGCCAGCAGCCATCCGCCCGTAGCCTCCGAGCAGTACTTC. Its translation: CASSHPPVASEQYF.

V and J are TRBV6-5 and TRBJ1-3, with 7 bases that match TRBD1. This CDR3 has 15 amino acids. The V and J ends lost 6 bases and 3 bases, in that order; junction bases with no gene match: 8. Germline-derived CDR1 and CDR2 are MNHEY and SVGAGI. The CDR3 loop is CASSPEGAIGNTIYF. The CDR3 bases are TGTGCCAGCAGCCCCGAGGGGGCGATTGGAAACACCATATATTTT.

This clone has only a few counts. The chain links TRBV9 to TRBJ1-6, with D hard to call. Trimming cost V 1 base and J 0 bases, with 20 bases left between them. This CDR3 has 20 amino acids. CDR1 and CDR2 from the germline V gene are SGDLS and YYNGEE. CDR3 nucleotide sequence: TGTGCCAGCAGCGTACTCCCTGGTGAAGCCGGGTCCTCCTATAATTCACCCCTCCACTTT. This codes for CASSVLPGEAGSSYNSPLHF.

The chain carries TRBV7-9 and TRBJ1-1; possibly TRBD1 for D (5 bases). V was pared by 8 bases and J by 1 base, with 14 bases between. This CDR3 has 14 residues. The germline gives CDR1 SEHNR, CDR2 FQNEAQ (reference sequence). CDR3 nucleotide sequence: TGTGCCAGCTCAATCCTGGGGGGGAACACTGAAGCTTTCTTT. It encodes CASSILGGNTEAFF.

This chain connects TRBV4-2 to TRBJ2-3; possibly TRBD1 for D (6 bases). The CDR3 is made up of 18 amino acids. V lost 0 bases and J 1 base, leaving 17 bases between the germline ends. The germline V gene has CDR1 LGHNA and CDR2 YNFKEQ. CDR3 in DNA: TGTGCCAGCAGCCAAGATGCCAGGACAGACGGGGGCACAGATACGCAGTATTTT. Protein: CASSQDARTDGGTDTQYF.

This sequence joins TRBV6-1 and TRBJ2-1, with D unresolved. The length of the CDR3 is 15 residues. Germline lookup yields CDR1 MNHNS and CDR2 SASEGT. The V and J ends lost 4 bases and 4 bases respectively, with 14 bases between them. DNA of the CDR3: TGTGCCAGCAGTGGAATCTGGTCTCTATACAATGAGCAGTTCTTC. As protein: CASSGIWSLYNEQFF.

This clone showed up just once. The genes are TRBV6-5 and TRBJ2-7; D gene ambiguous. The CDR3 has 13 residues. V lost 10 bases, J lost 4 bases, and 17 bases lay in between. Germline values: CDR1 MNHEY, CDR2 SVGAGI. The CDR3 coding sequence is TGTGCCACCTCCGGAGTAACATCATACGAGCAGTACTTC. Residues: CATSGVTSYEQYF.

The genes are TRBV7-2 and TRBJ2-7; 10 nucleotides align to TRBD2. The CDR3 runs 15 residues. The trim removed 5 bases at V and 0 bases at J, leaving 4 bases unmatched. Per the germline V gene, CDR1 is SGHTA and CDR2 is FQGNSA. CDR3 sequence reads: CASSNPSGGSYEQYF. The CDR3 nucleotides are TGTGCCAGCAGCAACCCTAGCGGGGGCTCCTACGAGCAGTACTTC.

The chain uses TRBV15 and TRBJ2-1, with TRBD1 identical over 10 bases. Looked up from germline, CDR1 is LNHNV and CDR2 is YYDKDF (reference sequence). The CDR3 extends over 14 amino acids. The ends lost 5 bases at V and 8 bases at J; junction bases unmatched: 6. CDR3 nucleotides: TGTGCCACCAGCCCCCGGACAGGGGGTTATGAGCAGTTCTTC. Its translation is CATSPRTGGYEQFF.

The chain links TRBV9 to TRBJ1-4; D is ambiguous. V dropped 0 bases and J dropped 8 bases, with 5 bases sitting between them. From germline, CDR1 is SGDLS and CDR2 YYNGEE. This CDR3 has 12 amino acids. The CDR3 region is CASSVGEEKLFF. CDR3 coding DNA: TGTGCCAGCAGCGTAGGTGAGGAAAAACTGTTTTTT.

The CDR3 bases are TGTGCCAGCTCCGACAGGGCGAGCTCTGGAAACACCATATATTTT. Its translation is CASSDRASSGNTIYF. V usage is TRBV18 and J usage is TRBJ1-3, with TRBD1 matching 7 bases. After removal of 6 bases from V and 0 bases from J, the junction contained 5 bases not matched to a gene. The CDR3 covers 15 residues. Germline assignment: CDR1 KGHSH and CDR2 LQKENI. Drawing the rest from reference TRBV18 and TRBJ1-3, the complete variable domain is NAGVMQNPRHLVRRRGQEARLRCSPMKGHSHVYWYRQLPEEGLKFMVYLQKENIIDESGMPKERFSAEFPKEGPSILRIQQVVRGDSAAYFCASSDRASSGNTIYFGEGSWLTVV.

V gene TRBV19 combines with J gene TRBJ2-7; 8 bases are shared with TRBD1. V shed 6 bases, J shed 1 base, and the junction held 8 bases outside the gene matches. The CDR3 is made up of 15 amino acids. The germline V gene has CDR1 LNHDA and CDR2 SQIVND (reference sequence). CDR3 amino acids: CASRAPGQASYEQYF. In DNA form, the CDR3 reads TGTGCCAGTAGGGCCCCGGGACAGGCATCCTACGAGCAGTACTTC.

The gene calls are TRBV4-2 and TRBJ2-1, with D tentatively TRBD1 (6 bases). Trimming removed 2 bases from V and 8 bases from J, with 7 bases in between. The CDR3 extends over 12 amino acids. Per germline, CDR1 LGHNA and CDR2 YNFKEQ. CDR3 region: CASSQQGYEQFF. CDR3 DNA: TGTGCCAGCAGCCAACAGGGGTATGAGCAGTTCTTC.

The chain carries TRBV2 and TRBJ2-1; perhaps TRBD2 as D (5 bases). CDR1 is SNHLY and CDR2 is FYNNEI in the germline V gene. The CDR3 has 14 residues. Deletions cut 7 bases from V and 6 bases from J, with 16 bases between. Here the CDR3 reads CASTTERAINEQFF. For the CDR3, the DNA is TGTGCCAGCACCACCGAGAGGGCAATCAATGAGCAGTTCTTC.

The rearrangement uses TRBV5-1 and TRBJ2-6, with 11 bases matching TRBD2. The CDR3 covers 18 residues. V was pared by 1 base and J by 3 bases, with 6 bases of the junction left unmatched. Germline loops: CDR1 SGHRS, CDR2 YFSETQ. The CDR3 sequence: CASSLLLAGAVGANVLTF. CDR3 nucleotides: TGCGCCAGCAGCTTGTTACTAGCGGGAGCTGTTGGGGCCAACGTCCTGACTTTC.